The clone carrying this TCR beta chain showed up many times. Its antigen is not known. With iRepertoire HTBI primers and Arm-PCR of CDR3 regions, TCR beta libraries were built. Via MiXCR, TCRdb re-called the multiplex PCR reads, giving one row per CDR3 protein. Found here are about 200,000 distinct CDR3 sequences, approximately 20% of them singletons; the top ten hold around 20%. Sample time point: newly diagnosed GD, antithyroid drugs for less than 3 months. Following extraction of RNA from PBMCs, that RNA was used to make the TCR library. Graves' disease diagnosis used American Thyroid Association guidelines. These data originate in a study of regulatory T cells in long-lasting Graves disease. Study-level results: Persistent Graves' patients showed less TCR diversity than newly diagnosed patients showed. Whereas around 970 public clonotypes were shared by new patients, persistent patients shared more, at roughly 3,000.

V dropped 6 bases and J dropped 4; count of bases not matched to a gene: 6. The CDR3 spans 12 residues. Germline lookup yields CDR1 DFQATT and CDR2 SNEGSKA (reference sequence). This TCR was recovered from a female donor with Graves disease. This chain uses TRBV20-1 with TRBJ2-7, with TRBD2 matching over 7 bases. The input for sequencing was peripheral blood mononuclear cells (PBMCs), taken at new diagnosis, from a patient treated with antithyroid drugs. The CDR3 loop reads CSALLANYEQYF. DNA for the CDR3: TGCAGTGCCCTACTAGCGAATTACGAGCAGTACTTC.